This T cell receptor (beta chain) originates from a study of T cell repertoires in cytomegalovirus infection. Study-level results: Accumulated public TCR beta family frequency recognized individuals carrying CMV together with the relevant HLA.

TCRdb re-called the reads with MiXCR, one entry per CDR3 protein. The table shows around 630,000 distinct CDR3 sequences, with around 24% occurring only once. There are 17 residues in the CDR3. Trimming removed 5 bases from V and 4 bases from J, with 23 bases in between. Germline CDR1 is SGHVS and CDR2 is FQNEAQ. This clonotype was observed a handful of times. Its antigen is currently unknown. The V gene is TRBV7-8, the J gene TRBJ1-2, with D tentatively TRBD1 (6 bases). The sequence derives from a human donor in good health (CMV status not recorded). Some clones in this sample may be carry-over from other donors' samples. The sample taken for sequencing was CD8+ T cells from PBMCs. CDR3 coding DNA: TGTGCCAGCAGCCAAGGACCTACAGGGATTGGGATCTATGGCTACACCTTC. It encodes CASSQGPTGIGIYGYTF.